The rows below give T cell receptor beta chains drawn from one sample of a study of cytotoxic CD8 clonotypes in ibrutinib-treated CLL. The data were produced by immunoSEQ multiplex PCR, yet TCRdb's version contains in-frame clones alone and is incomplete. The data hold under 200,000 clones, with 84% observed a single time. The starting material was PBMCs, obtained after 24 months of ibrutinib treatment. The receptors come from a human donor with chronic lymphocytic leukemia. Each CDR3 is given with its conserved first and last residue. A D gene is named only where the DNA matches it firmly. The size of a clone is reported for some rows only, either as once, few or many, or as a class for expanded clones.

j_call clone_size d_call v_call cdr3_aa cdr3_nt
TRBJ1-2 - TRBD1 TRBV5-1 CASSPSDPRGAQETF TGCGCCAGCAGTCCCTCGGATCCCAGGGGGGCTCAGGAGACCTTC
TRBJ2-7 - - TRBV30 CAWSTLGEQYF TGTGCCTGGAGTACTCTAGGAGAGCAGTACTTC
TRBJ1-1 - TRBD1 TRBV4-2 CASSQVNRGRVEAFF TGTGCCAGCAGCCAAGTAAACAGGGGAAGGGTTGAGGCTTTCTTT
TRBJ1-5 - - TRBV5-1 CASSLGALNQPQHF TGCGCCAGCAGCTTGGGGGCTCTCAATCAGCCCCAGCATTTT
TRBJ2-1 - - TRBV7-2 CASSLGTLTYNEQFF TGTGCCAGCAGCTTAGGGACCCTAACTTACAATGAGCAGTTCTTC
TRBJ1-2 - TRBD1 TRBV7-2 CASTGTGVLHGYTF TGTGCCAGCACGGGGACAGGGGTGTTACATGGCTACACCTTC
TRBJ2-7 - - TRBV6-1 CASGNPYEQYF TGTGCCAGCGGTAACCCCTACGAGCAGTACTTC
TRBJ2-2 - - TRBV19 CASSWYTGELFF TGTGCCAGTAGTTGGTACACCGGGGAGCTGTTTTTT
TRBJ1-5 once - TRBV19 CASSLGGAGISNQPQHF TGTGCCAGTAGTTTAGGGGGGGCAGGGATTAGCAATCAGCCCCAGCATTTT
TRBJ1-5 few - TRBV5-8 CASNGDGNQPQHF TGTGCCAGCAATGGGGACGGGAATCAGCCCCAGCATTTT
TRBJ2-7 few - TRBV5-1 CASREQPSSYEQYF TGCGCCAGCAGAGAACAGCCCAGCTCCTACGAGCAGTACTTC